This TCR beta chain was sequenced during a study of blood T cell repertoires in COVID-19. Study information: Collection of acute and convalescent COVID-19 samples took place in the United States, Italy and Spain. PBMCs, B-cell-depleted T cells, or T cells were the source of the cDNA or gDNA that made up the material.

Germline V gives CDR1 MNHNS, CDR2 SASEGT. The CDR3 runs to 15 residues. Trimming cost V 1 base and J 2 bases; bases outside gene matches: 4. Study processing details: By means of reference gene primer amplification, nucleated cell counts were estimated. Generated by immunoSEQ multiplex PCR, the TCRdb table keeps only in-frame clones and is missing some. The DNA gave D and trimming, while V, J and clone size come from that table. Of 200,000 to 250,000 clones listed, approximately 83% are singletons. The V and J genes are TRBV6-1 and TRBJ1-2; 7 bases line up with TRBD1. The source of this sequence is a woman aged 25 to 39 with COVID-19, enrolled during active disease. Material for sequencing was peripheral blood. Here the CDR3 DNA reads TGTGCCAGCAGTGAAGTGGTGGACAGGAACTATGGCTACACCTTC. Encoded protein: CASSEVVDRNYGYTF.